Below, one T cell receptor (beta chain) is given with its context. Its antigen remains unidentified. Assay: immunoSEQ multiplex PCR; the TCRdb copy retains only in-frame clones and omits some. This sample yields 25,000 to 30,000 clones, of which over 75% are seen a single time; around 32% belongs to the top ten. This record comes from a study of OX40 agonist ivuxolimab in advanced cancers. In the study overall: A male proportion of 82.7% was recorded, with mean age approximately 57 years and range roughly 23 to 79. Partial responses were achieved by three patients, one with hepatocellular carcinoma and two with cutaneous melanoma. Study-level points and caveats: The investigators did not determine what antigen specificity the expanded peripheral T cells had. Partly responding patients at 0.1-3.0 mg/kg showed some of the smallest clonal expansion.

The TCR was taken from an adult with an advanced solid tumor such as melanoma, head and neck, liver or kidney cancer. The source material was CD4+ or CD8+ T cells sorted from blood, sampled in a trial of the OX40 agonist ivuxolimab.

CDR3 protein: CASRSSDGQEVGEQYF. The CDR3 nucleotides read TGTGCCAGCAGAAGTTCGGATGGACAGGAAGTTGGCGAGCAGTACTTC. The chain carries TRBV27 and TRBJ2-7, with 7 bases that match TRBD1. This CDR3 spans 16 amino acids. Germline loops: CDR1 MNHEY, CDR2 SMNVEV (reference sequence). J was trimmed by 6 bases and V by 6 bases; bases with no gene match: 17.